This is a list of T cell receptor beta chains from one sample in a study of cytomegalovirus exposure and HLA in healthy donors. Clones were sequenced by immunoSEQ multiplex PCR, and TCRdb holds only the in-frame ones, with some missing. Of approximately 200,000 clones in the sample, more than 75% are singletons; the top ten hold roughly 7%. Sequences were obtained from PBMCs. The origin of the receptors is a man aged 18 to 35 in good health and CMV-seropositive. Each CDR3 is given with its conserved first and last residue. D genes are given only for firm matches. The size field is filled for only some rows; it gives once, few, many or a size class.

j_gene	len	v_gene	abundance	d_gene	CDR3aa	CDR3nt
TRBJ2-5	17	TRBV7-8	NA	NA	CASSFPLWGASPETQYF	TGTGCCAGCAGCTTCCCCTTATGGGGAGCTAGTCCGGAGACCCAGTACTTC
TRBJ2-1	14	TRBV5-1	few	NA	CASSVWLESNEQFF	TGCGCCAGCAGTGTGTGGCTAGAGTCCAATGAGCAGTTCTTC
TRBJ1-2	13	TRBV16	NA	NA	CASSLGTNYGYTF	TGTGCCAGCAGCCTCGGGACAAACTATGGCTACACCTTC
TRBJ1-5	13	TRBV7-3	NA	TRBD1	CASSQDRDQPQHF	TGTGCCAGCAGCCAGGACAGGGATCAGCCCCAGCATTTT
TRBJ2-7	15	TRBV6-5	NA	TRBD1	CASSTRGQGDYEQYF	TGTGCCAGCAGTACCCGGGGACAGGGGGACTACGAGCAGTACTTC
TRBJ2-2	14	TRBV2	once	NA	CAMKQGLNTGELFF	TGTGCCATGAAACAGGGCTTGAACACCGGGGAGCTGTTTTTT
TRBJ2-7	13	TRBV6-1	once	NA	CASSALQIYEQYF	TGTGCCAGCAGTGCCTTACAGATCTACGAGCAGTACTTC
TRBJ1-1	15	TRBV5-6	once	TRBD1	CASSSRQGANTEAFF	TGTGCCAGCAGCTCTAGACAGGGCGCGAACACTGAAGCTTTCTTT
TRBJ1-4	15	TRBV7-2	NA	TRBD1	CASSSRQGVNEKLFF	TGTGCCAGCAGCTCAAGACAGGGCGTTAATGAAAAACTGTTTTTT
TRBJ2-3	15	TRBV2	NA	TRBD1	CASREDRDWTDTQYF	TGTGCCAGCAGGGAAGACAGGGATTGGACAGATACGCAGTATTTT
TRBJ2-7	13	TRBV19	NA	TRBD2	CASSTGGNDEQYF	TGTGCCAGTAGTACGGGAGGGAATGACGAGCAGTACTTC
TRBJ2-1	15	TRBV28	NA	TRBD1	CASSSNRGQVNEQFF	TGTGCCAGCAGTTCAAACAGGGGGCAAGTCAATGAGCAGTTCTTC
TRBJ2-7	15	TRBV5-4	few	TRBD2	CASSLRTSGKVFSVF	TGTGCCAGCAGCCTTCGGACTAGCGGGAAAGTTTTTTCGGTCTTC
TRBJ2-5	15	TRBV25-1	NA	TRBD1	CASNAGTGGLETQYF	TGTGCCAGCAACGCCGGGACAGGGGGCTTGGAGACCCAGTACTTC
TRBJ2-7	15	TRBV6-5	NA	TRBD2	CASSYSYGGVYEQYF	TGTGCCAGCAGTTACTCGTACGGGGGGGTCTACGAGCAGTACTTC
TRBJ2-1	15	TRBV27	NA	TRBD2	CASSPGLAGHNEQFF	TGTGCCAGCAGTCCCGGACTAGCGGGGCACAATGAGCAGTTCTTC
TRBJ1-1	15	TRBV5-1	NA	TRBD1	CASSFTQGADTEAFF	TGCGCCAGCAGCTTCACACAGGGGGCCGACACTGAAGCTTTCTTT
TRBJ2-1	13	TRBV25-1	once	NA	CASSAQLVNEQFF	TGTGCCAGCAGTGCCCAACTAGTTAATGAGCAGTTCTTC
TRBJ1-2	14	TRBV28	NA	TRBD1	CASSPRDRGHGYTF	TGTGCCAGCAGTCCAAGGGACAGGGGACATGGCTACACCTTC
TRBJ2-1	18	TRBV11-1	NA	TRBD2	CASSSATSLAGIYNEQFF	TGTGCCAGCAGCTCGGCCACTTCCCTAGCGGGCATCTACAATGAGCAGTTCTTC
TRBJ1-2	15	TRBV30	NA	NA	CAWSVRRGAQAGYTF	TGTGCCTGGAGTGTACGGCGGGGGGCGCAGGCTGGCTACACCTTC
TRBJ2-1	14	TRBV29-1	NA	NA	CSVELTDTYNEQFF	TGCAGCGTTGAACTGACAGATACCTACAATGAGCAGTTCTTC
TRBJ2-6	17	TRBV4-1	NA	NA	CASSQLGTTSGANVLTF	TGCGCCAGCAGCCAGCTTGGGACAACCTCTGGGGCCAACGTCCTGACTTTC
TRBJ1-1	14	TRBV4-3	NA	NA	CASSQDPGNTEAFF	TGCGCCAGCAGCCAAGATCCAGGGAACACTGAAGCTTTCTTT
TRBJ2-2	14	TRBV6-1	NA	TRBD2	CASRLAVDTGELFF	TGTGCCAGCAGACTAGCGGTTGACACCGGGGAGCTGTTTTTT
TRBJ1-1	12	TRBV10-1	NA	NA	CAKETPGAEAFF	TGCGCCAAAGAGACACCCGGGGCTGAAGCTTTCTTT
TRBJ2-1	15	TRBV4-1	NA	TRBD2	CASSQWSGDYNEQFF	TGCGCCAGCAGCCAATGGAGCGGGGATTACAATGAGCAGTTCTTC
TRBJ2-5	15	TRBV7-2	NA	TRBD2	CASSPLAGEIETQYF	TGTGCCAGCAGCCCTTTAGCGGGAGAAATAGAGACCCAGTACTTC
TRBJ2-3	15	TRBV27	many	TRBD2	CASRASGISTDTQYF	TGTGCCAGCAGGGCTAGCGGGATTAGCACAGATACGCAGTATTTT
TRBJ2-1	18	TRBV7-9	NA	TRBD2	CASSQGTSGPSQGNEQFF	TGTGCCAGCAGCCAGGGGACTAGCGGGCCCAGCCAGGGCAATGAGCAGTTCTTC
TRBJ2-2	13	TRBV30	NA	TRBD2	CAWSGLVAGELFF	TGTGCCTGGAGCGGACTAGTTGCCGGGGAGCTGTTTTTT
TRBJ2-1	16	TRBV11-2	few	TRBD2	CASSPTRLAGANEQFF	TGTGCCAGCAGCCCCACCCGACTAGCGGGAGCCAATGAGCAGTTCTTC
TRBJ1-1	14	TRBV6-6	NA	TRBD1	CASSEDRSNTEAFF	TGTGCCAGCAGCGAGGACAGGTCGAACACTGAAGCTTTCTTT
TRBJ1-1	13	TRBV7-9	NA	NA	CASSYIASTEAFF	TGTGCCAGCAGCTACATAGCGTCCACTGAAGCTTTCTTT
TRBJ2-5	13	TRBV29-1	once	TRBD2	CSGSGRARETQYF	TGCAGCGGGAGCGGGAGGGCGCGAGAGACCCAGTACTTC
TRBJ1-5	15	TRBV15	few	NA	CATSRAREGNQPQHF	TGTGCCACCAGCAGAGCCAGGGAGGGCAATCAGCCCCAGCATTTT
TRBJ2-1	15	TRBV30	few	NA	CAWSVQKYGIEEQFF	TGTGCCTGGAGTGTACAAAAATACGGGATAGAAGAGCAGTTCTTC
TRBJ2-1	14	TRBV9	NA	NA	CASSFQTTYNEQFF	TGTGCCAGCAGCTTCCAGACTACCTACAATGAGCAGTTCTTC
TRBJ2-3	14	TRBV2	NA	TRBD1	CASTGQGGTDTQYF	TGTGCCAGCACTGGACAGGGGGGCACAGATACGCAGTATTTT
TRBJ1-3	16	TRBV4-3	NA	NA	CASSQQGHGPGNTIYF	TGCGCCAGCAGCCAACAGGGACACGGACCTGGAAACACCATATATTTT
TRBJ1-1	13	TRBV7-8	NA	NA	CASSLVLYTEAFF	TGTGCCAGCAGCTTAGTTCTCTACACTGAAGCTTTCTTT
TRBJ1-2	15	TRBV7-2	NA	NA	CASSRLRGANYGYTF	TGTGCCAGCAGTCGGCTCAGGGGCGCTAACTATGGCTACACCTTC
TRBJ2-3	14	TRBV19	NA	TRBD1	CASTKDRGPDTQYF	TGTGCCAGTACTAAGGACAGGGGCCCAGATACGCAGTATTTT
TRBJ2-1	13	TRBV7-9	NA	NA	CASSLNGNNEQFF	TGTGCCAGCAGCTTGAACGGGAACAATGAGCAGTTCTTC
TRBJ2-6	17	TRBV29-1	NA	TRBD2	CAVPVRELPSGANVLTF	TGCGCCGTCCCAGTGCGGGAGTTACCCTCTGGGGCCAACGTCCTGACTTTC
TRBJ2-6	12	TRBV10-1	few	NA	CASRGGANVLTF	TGCGCCAGCAGGGGCGGGGCCAACGTCCTGACTTTC
TRBJ2-2	15	TRBV9	once	NA	CASSPDVGAAGELFF	TGTGCCAGCAGCCCCGACGTTGGGGCCGCCGGGGAGCTGTTTTTT
TRBJ2-5	14	TRBV13	NA	TRBD2	CASSHSGRAPFQYF	TGTGCCAGCAGCCATAGCGGGAGGGCCCCCTTCCAGTACTTC
TRBJ2-7	12	TRBV2	NA	NA	CASGRQPYEQYF	TGTGCCAGCGGGCGTCAGCCCTACGAGCAGTACTTC
TRBJ2-7	14	TRBV7-9	once	TRBD2	CASSLGTSAYEQYF	TGTGCCAGCAGCTTAGGGACTAGCGCGTACGAGCAGTACTTC
TRBJ1-4	15	TRBV5-1	NA	NA	CASSQLGPTTEKLFF	TGCGCCAGCAGCCAATTGGGGCCTACGACTGAAAAACTGTTTTTT
TRBJ2-3	18	TRBV4-2	NA	NA	CASSPTELVYFIIDTQYF	TGTGCCAGCAGCCCCACGGAGCTAGTTTATTTCATCATCGATACGCAGTATTTT
TRBJ2-7	15	TRBV5-6	once	NA	CASSHAGTPGGEQYF	TGTGCCAGCAGCCACGCCGGGACACCGGGGGGCGAGCAGTACTTC
TRBJ2-7	11	TRBV27	once	NA	CASRREGEQYF	TGTGCCAGTAGGAGGGAAGGCGAGCAGTACTTC
TRBJ1-2	13	TRBV28	NA	TRBD1	CAEPGTGGDGYTF	TGTGCCGAGCCGGGGACAGGGGGCGATGGCTACACCTTC
TRBJ2-3	14	TRBV5-4	NA	NA	CASSPGTRTDTQYF	TGTGCCAGCAGCCCAGGGACTCGCACAGATACGCAGTATTTT
TRBJ2-5	13	TRBV13	NA	NA	CASAAGPERTQYF	TGTGCCAGCGCGGCGGGTCCTGAAAGGACCCAGTACTTC
TRBJ1-4	15	TRBV28	NA	NA	CASSPPGGTNEKLFF	TGTGCCAGCAGTCCGCCGGGGGGCACTAATGAAAAACTGTTTTTT